This T cell receptor (beta chain) was identified during a study of regulatory T cells in long-lasting Graves disease. Notes on the study in general: TRBV28 was favored in persistent disease, as were TRBJ1-2 and TRBJ2-5. Authors noted too few samples as a limitation.

Time point described: persistent/refractory GD, antithyroid drugs over 5 years with positive TRAb. RNA isolated from PBMCs was used to make the TCR library. The EDTA tubes were filled with roughly 10 milliliters of drawn peripheral blood. V gave up 3 bases and J gave up 9 bases; unmatched junction bases: 4. This CDR3 has 12 residues. Germline V lookup: CDR1 DFQATT, CDR2 SNEGSKA (reference sequence). Comments on this clonotype: Its antigen is unknown.

To make TCR beta libraries, researchers used iRepertoire HTBI primers and Arm-PCR of CDR3 regions. TCRdb used MiXCR to reprocess the multiplex PCR reads, holding one entry per CDR3 protein. The sample holds roughly 400,000 distinct CDR3 sequences, under 25% seen once. The receptor comes from a female donor with Graves disease. This specimen consisted of peripheral blood mononuclear cells (PBMCs), obtained when the disease was refractory, from a patient treated with antithyroid drugs. This chain uses TRBV20-1 with TRBJ2-1; 8 bases match TRBD1. The CDR3 nucleotides are TGCAGTGCTAGCACAGGGGGAAGTGAGCAGTTCTTC. This codes for CSASTGGSEQFF.